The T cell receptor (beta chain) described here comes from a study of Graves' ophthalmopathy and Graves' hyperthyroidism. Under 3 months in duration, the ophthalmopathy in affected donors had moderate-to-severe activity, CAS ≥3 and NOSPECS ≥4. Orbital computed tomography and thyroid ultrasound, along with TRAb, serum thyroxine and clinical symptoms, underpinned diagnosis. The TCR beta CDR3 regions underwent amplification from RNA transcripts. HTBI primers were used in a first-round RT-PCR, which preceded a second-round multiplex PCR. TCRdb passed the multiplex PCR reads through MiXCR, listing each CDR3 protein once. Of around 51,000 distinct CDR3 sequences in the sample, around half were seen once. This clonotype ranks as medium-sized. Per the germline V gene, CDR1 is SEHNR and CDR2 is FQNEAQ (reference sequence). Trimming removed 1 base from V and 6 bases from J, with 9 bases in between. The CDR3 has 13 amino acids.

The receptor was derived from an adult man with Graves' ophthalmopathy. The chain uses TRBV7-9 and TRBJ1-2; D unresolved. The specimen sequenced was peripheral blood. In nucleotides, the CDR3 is TGTGCCAGCAGCTTAGAGGAGCGGGATGGCTACACCTTC. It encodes CASSLEERDGYTF.